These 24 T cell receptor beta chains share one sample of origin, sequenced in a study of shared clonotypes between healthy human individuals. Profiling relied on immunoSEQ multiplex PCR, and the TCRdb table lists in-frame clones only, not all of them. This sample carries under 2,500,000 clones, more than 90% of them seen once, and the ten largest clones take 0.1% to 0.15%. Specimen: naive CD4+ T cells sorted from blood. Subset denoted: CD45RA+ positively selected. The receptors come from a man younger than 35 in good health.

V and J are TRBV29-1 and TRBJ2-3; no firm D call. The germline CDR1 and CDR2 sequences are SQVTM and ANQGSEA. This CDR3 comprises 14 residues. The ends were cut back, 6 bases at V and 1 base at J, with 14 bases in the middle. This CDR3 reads CSVLLNLGTDTQYF. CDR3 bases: TGCAGCGTCCTACTGAATCTGGGCACAGATACGCAGTATTTT.

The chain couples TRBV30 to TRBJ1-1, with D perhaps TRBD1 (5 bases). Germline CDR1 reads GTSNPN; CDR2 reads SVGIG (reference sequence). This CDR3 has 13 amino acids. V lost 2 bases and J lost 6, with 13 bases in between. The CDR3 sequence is CAWSPSGPAEAFF. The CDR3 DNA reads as TGTGCCTGGAGTCCCTCGGGGCCAGCTGAAGCTTTCTTT.

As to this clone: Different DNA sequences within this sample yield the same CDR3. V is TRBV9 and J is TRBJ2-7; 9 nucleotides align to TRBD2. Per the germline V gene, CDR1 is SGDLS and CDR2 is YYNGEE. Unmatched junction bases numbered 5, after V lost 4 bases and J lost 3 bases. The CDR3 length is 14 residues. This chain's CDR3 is CASSLTSGSYEQYF. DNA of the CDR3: TGTGCCAGCAGCCTGACTAGCGGAAGCTACGAGCAGTACTTC.

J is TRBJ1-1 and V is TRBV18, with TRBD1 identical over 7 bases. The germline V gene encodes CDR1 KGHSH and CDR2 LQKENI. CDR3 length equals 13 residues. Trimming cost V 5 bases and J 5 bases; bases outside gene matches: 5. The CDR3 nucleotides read TGTGCCAGCTCAAATACAGGGGAAACTGAAGCTTTCTTT. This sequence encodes CASSNTGETEAFF.

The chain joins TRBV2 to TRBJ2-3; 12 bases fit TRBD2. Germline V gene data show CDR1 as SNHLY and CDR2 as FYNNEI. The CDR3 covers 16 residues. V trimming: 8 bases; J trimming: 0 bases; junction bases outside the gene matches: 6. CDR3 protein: CASGGTSGLSTDTQYF. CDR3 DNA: TGTGCCAGCGGGGGGACTAGCGGGCTTAGCACAGATACGCAGTATTTT. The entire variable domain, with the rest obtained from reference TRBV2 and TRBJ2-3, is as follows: EPEVTQTPSHQVTQMGQEVILRCVPISNHLYFYWYRQILGQKVEFLVSFYNNEISEKSEIFDDQFSVERPDGSNFTLKIRSTKLEDSAMYFCASGGTSGLSTDTQYFGPGTRLTVL.

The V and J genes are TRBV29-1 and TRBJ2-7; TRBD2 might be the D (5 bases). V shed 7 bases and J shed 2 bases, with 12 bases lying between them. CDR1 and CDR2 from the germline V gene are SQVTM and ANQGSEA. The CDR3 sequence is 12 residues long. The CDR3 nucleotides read TGCAGCGCGGGATTAACCCCCTACGAGCAGTACTTC. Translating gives CSAGLTPYEQYF.

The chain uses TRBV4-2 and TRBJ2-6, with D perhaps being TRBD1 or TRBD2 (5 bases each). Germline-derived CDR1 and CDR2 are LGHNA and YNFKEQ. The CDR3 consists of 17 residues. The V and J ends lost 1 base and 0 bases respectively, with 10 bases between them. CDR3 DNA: TGTGCCAGCAGCCAAGTTCAAGGGACCTCTGGGGCCAACGTCCTGACTTTC. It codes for CASSQVQGTSGANVLTF.

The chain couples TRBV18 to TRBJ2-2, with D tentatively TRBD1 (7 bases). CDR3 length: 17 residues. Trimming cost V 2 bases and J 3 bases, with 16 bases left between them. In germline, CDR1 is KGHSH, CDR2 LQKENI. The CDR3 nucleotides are TGTGCCAGCTCACCAAGGGCCCAGGGGGGAGACACCGGGGAGCTGTTTTTT. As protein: CASSPRAQGGDTGELFF.

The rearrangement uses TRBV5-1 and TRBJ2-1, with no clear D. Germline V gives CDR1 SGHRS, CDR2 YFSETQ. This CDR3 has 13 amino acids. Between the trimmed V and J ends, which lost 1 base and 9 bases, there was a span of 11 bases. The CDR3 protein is CASSLKLGIEQFF. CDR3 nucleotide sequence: TGCGCCAGCAGCTTGAAGTTGGGGATTGAGCAGTTCTTC.

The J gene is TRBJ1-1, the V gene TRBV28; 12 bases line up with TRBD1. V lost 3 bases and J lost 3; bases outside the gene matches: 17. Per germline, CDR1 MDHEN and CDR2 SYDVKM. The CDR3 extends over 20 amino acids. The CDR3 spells CASSFLRVWDRGLSDTEAFF. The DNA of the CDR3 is TGTGCCAGCAGTTTCCTCCGGGTCTGGGACAGGGGGCTTAGTGACACTGAAGCTTTCTTT.

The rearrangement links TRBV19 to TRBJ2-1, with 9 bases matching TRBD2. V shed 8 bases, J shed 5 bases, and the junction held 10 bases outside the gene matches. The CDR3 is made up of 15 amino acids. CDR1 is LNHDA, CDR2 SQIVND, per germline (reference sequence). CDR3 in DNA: TGTGCCAGTCCCCTAATAGCGGGGGCCCACAATGAGCAGTTCTTC. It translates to CASPLIAGAHNEQFF.

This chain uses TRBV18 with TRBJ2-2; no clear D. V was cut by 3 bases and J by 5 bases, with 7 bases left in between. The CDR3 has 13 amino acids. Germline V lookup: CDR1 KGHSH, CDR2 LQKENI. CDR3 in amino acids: CASSPVRTGELFF. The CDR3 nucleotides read TGTGCCAGCTCACCCGTGAGGACCGGGGAGCTGTTTTTT.

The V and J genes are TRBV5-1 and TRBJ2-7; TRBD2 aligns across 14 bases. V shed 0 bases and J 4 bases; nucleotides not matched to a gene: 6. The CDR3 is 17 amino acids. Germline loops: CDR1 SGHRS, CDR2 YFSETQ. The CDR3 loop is CASSLGPWTSGRYEQYF. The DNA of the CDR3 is TGCGCCAGCAGCTTGGGGCCCTGGACTAGCGGGAGGTACGAGCAGTACTTC.

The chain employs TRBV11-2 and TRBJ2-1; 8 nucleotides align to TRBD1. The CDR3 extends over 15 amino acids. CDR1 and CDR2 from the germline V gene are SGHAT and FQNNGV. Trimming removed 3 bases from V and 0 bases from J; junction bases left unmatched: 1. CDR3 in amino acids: CASSFQGASYNEQFF. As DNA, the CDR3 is TGTGCCAGCAGCTTCCAGGGGGCCTCCTACAATGAGCAGTTCTTC.

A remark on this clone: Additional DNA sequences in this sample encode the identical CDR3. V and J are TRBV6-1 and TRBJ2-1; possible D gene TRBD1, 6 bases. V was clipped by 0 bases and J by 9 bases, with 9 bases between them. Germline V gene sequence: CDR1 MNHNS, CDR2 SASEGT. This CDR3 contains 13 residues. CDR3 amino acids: CASSEAGAGEQFF. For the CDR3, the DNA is TGTGCCAGCAGTGAAGCGGGGGCGGGTGAGCAGTTCTTC.

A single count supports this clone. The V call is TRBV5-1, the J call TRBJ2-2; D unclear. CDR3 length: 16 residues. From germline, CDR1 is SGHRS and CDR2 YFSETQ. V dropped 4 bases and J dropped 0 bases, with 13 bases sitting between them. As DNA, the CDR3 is TGCGCCAGCAGCCCCTCGCGTTGGGCGAACACCGGGGAGCTGTTTTTT. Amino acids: CASSPSRWANTGELFF.

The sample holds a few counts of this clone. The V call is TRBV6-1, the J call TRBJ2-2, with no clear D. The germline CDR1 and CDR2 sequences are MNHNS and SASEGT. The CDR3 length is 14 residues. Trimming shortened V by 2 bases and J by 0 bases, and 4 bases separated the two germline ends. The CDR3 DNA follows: TGTGCCAGCAGTGAACCCCCGAACACCGGGGAGCTGTTTTTT. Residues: CASSEPPNTGELFF.

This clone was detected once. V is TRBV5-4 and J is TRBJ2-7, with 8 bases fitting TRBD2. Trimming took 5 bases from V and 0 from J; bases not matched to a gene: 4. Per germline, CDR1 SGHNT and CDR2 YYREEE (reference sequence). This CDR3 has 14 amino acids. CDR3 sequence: CASRISGSSYEQYF. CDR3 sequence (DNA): TGTGCCAGCAGGATCAGCGGGAGCTCCTACGAGCAGTACTTC.

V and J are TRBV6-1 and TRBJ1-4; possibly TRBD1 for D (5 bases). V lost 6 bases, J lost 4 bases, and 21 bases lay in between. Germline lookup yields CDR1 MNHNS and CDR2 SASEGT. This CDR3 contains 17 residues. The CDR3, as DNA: TGTGCCAGCAGAGAATTGGGGGGGTCGGGCTTTAATGAAAAACTGTTTTTT. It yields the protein CASRELGGSGFNEKLFF.

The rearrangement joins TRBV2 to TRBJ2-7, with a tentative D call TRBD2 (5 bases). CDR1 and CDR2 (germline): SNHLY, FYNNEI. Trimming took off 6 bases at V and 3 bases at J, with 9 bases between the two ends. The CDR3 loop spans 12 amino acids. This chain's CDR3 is CASRLVIYEQYF. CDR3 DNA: TGTGCCAGCAGACTAGTAATCTACGAGCAGTACTTC.

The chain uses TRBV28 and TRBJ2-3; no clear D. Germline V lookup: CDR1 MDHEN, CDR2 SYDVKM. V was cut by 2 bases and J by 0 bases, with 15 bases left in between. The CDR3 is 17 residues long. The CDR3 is CASSLGIWGSSTDTQYF. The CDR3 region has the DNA TGTGCCAGCAGTTTAGGCATTTGGGGTTCCAGCACAGATACGCAGTATTTT.

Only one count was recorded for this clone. The chain's CDR3 is CASSLTGDYEQYF. CDR3 bases: TGTGCCAGCAGCTTAACAGGAGACTACGAGCAGTACTTC. The chain is built from TRBV7-3 and TRBJ2-7, with unresolved D. Trimming removed 0 bases from V and 3 bases from J, with 6 bases in between. The CDR3 is made up of 13 amino acids. Per germline, CDR1 SGHTA and CDR2 FQGTGA.

The CDR3 DNA follows: TGTGCCAGCAGTGAAGGGGACAGGCGCACAGATACGCAGTATTTT. Its translation: CASSEGDRRTDTQYF. J is TRBJ2-3 and V is TRBV6-1; 8 bases are shared with TRBD1. The CDR3 runs 15 residues. After removal of 1 base from V and 1 base from J, the junction contained 1 base not matched to a gene. CDR1 and CDR2 (germline): MNHNS, SASEGT.

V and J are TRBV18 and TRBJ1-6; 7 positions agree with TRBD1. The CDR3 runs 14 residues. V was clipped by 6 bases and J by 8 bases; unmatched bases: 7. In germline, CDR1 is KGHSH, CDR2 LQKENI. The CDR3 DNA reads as TGTGCCAGCTCCCCTACAGGGGTGGATTCACCCCTCCACTTT. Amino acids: CASSPTGVDSPLHF.